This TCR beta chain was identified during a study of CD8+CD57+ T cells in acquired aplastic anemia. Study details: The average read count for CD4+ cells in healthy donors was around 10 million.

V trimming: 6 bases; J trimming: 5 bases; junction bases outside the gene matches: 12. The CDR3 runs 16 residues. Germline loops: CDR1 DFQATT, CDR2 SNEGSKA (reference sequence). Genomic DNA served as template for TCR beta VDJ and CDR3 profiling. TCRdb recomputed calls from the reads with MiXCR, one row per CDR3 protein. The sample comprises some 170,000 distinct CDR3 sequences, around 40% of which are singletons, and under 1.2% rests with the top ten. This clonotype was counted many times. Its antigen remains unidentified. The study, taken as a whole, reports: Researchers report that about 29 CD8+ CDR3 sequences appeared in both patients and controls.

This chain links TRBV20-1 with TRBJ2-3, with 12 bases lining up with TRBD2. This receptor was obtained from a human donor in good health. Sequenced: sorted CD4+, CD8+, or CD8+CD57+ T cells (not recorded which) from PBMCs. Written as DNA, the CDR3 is TGCAGTGCCGAGCGTTCTAGCGGGGGGGCGTTAGATACGCAGTATTTT. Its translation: CSAERSSGGALDTQYF.